The clone carrying this T cell receptor (beta chain) has ten or more counts. The data are from a study of T cells in Graves' hyperthyroidism and ophthalmopathy. RNA transcripts were the template for amplifying TCR beta CDR3 regions. With the HTBI primer set, the TCR CDR3 went through a first round of RT-PCR. TCRdb re-derived calls from the multiplex PCR reads in MiXCR, one entry per CDR3 protein. The profile shows about 700,000 distinct CDR3 sequences, about 14% of them singletons. The CDR3 loop spans 15 amino acids. Trimming took 6 bases from V and 0 from J, leaving 12 bases between them. The germline gives CDR1 SNHLY, CDR2 FYNNEI.

The chain is built from TRBV2 and TRBJ2-1; the D gene is possibly TRBD1 (5 bases). This clonotype was obtained from a woman between 18 and 29 years old with Graves' hyperthyroidism. The sequenced sample consisted of blood. This chain's CDR3 is CASSRQTGSYNEQFF. The CDR3 DNA reads as TGTGCCAGCAGCCGACAGACGGGCTCCTACAATGAGCAGTTCTTC.